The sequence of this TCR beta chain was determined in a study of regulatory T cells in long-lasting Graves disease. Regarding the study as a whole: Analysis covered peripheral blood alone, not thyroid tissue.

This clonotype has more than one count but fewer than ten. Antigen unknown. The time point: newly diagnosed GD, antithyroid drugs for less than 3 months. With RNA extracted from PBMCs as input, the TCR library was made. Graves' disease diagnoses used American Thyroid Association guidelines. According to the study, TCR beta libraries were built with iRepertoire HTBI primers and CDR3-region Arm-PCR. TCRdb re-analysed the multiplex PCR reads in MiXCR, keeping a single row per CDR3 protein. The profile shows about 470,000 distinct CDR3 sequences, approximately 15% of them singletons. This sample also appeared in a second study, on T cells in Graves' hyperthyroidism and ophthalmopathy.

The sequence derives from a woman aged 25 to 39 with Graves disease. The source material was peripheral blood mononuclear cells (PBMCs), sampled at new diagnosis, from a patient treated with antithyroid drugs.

The CDR3 sequence is CAFNRGSVYGYTF. CDR3 coding DNA: TGTGCCTTCAACAGGGGCTCCGTCTATGGCTACACCTTC. The genes are TRBV30 and TRBJ1-2, with 7 bases fitting TRBD1. Per the germline V gene, CDR1 is GTSNPN and CDR2 is SVGIG (reference sequence). The CDR3 length is 13 residues. V lost 7 bases to trimming and J lost 4 bases; unmatched junction nucleotides: 9.